What follows is one TCR beta chain and its context. No antigen is known for it. The V gene lost 5 bases and the J gene lost 1 base, with 17 bases spanning the gap. This CDR3 region has 16 residues. The germline V gene encodes CDR1 SGHTA and CDR2 FQGNSA. Assay version v3.0 of immunoSEQ was used, and it was run at survey level. Sequencing used immunoSEQ multiplex PCR; TCRdb keeps in-frame clones, though not all of them. The data show some 40,000 clones, with around 83% seen just once and about 5.7% held by the top ten. Every participant gave one or more pre-ART and two or more post-ART PBMC samples. Every specimen held between roughly 1-11 million cryopreserved PBMC. These were thawed and washed before DNA extraction. This entry belongs to a study of long-term antiretroviral therapy in people with HIV. Study outcomes and limitations: Repertoire composition at all time points was dominated by clones that had expanded before ART. It was not possible to obtain data on ART adherence, viral resistance or therapy changes.

Sequences were derived from unsorted PBMCs, sampled 3.1 years after starting antiretroviral therapy. This TCR came from a woman between 50 and 59 years old with HIV. The chain joins TRBV7-2 to TRBJ1-2; D not resolved. CDR3 region: CASSPAGGGINYGYTF. The CDR3, as DNA: TGTGCCAGCAGCCCCGCCGGTGGAGGGATTAACTATGGCTACACCTTC.